The rows below give T cell receptor beta chains drawn from one sample of a study of cytomegalovirus exposure and HLA in healthy donors. Data came from immunoSEQ multiplex PCR; TCRdb stores just in-frame clones and leaves some out. The sample has some 120,000 clones, 70% seen once. Material for sequencing was PBMCs. These receptor sequences come from a young man in good health and CMV-seropositive. The CDR3 runs from the conserved cysteine through the conserved F or W. D genes are given only for firm matches. Some rows have no size entry. The others give once, few or many, or a class for an expanded clone.

CDR3 length: 18; J gene: TRBJ2-1; clone size: few; V gene: TRBV2; D gene: NA; CDR3 protein: CASSEAWQGRRTYNEQFF; CDR3 DNA: TGTGCCAGCAGTGAAGCGTGGCAGGGTAGAAGGACCTACAATGAGCAGTTCTTC
CDR3 length: 15; J gene: TRBJ2-1; clone size: NA; V gene: TRBV5-1; D gene: TRBD2; CDR3 protein: CASRLRLAGVNEQFF; CDR3 DNA: TGCGCCAGCAGGTTGAGACTAGCGGGGGTTAATGAGCAGTTCTTC
CDR3 length: 14; J gene: TRBJ1-5; clone size: NA; V gene: TRBV4-2; D gene: NA; CDR3 protein: CASSQDLSNQPQHF; CDR3 DNA: TGTGCCAGCAGCCAAGACTTAAGCAATCAGCCCCAGCATTTT
CDR3 length: 14; J gene: TRBJ2-5; clone size: NA; V gene: TRBV18; D gene: NA; CDR3 protein: CASSPGKYQETQYF; CDR3 DNA: TGTGCCAGCTCACCCGGGAAGTACCAAGAGACCCAGTACTTC
CDR3 length: 15; J gene: TRBJ1-2; clone size: NA; V gene: TRBV9; D gene: TRBD1; CDR3 protein: CASSSWTGEDVGYTF; CDR3 DNA: TGTGCCAGCAGCTCTTGGACAGGGGAGGATGTTGGCTACACCTTC
CDR3 length: 15; J gene: TRBJ2-7; clone size: NA; V gene: TRBV28; D gene: NA; CDR3 protein: CASSLSAGAVNEQYF; CDR3 DNA: TGTGCCAGCAGTTTATCGGCAGGGGCAGTGAACGAGCAGTACTTC
CDR3 length: 12; J gene: TRBJ2-2; clone size: once; V gene: TRBV7-3; D gene: NA; CDR3 protein: CASSSSTGELFF; CDR3 DNA: TGTGCCAGCAGCTCTAGCACCGGGGAGCTGTTTTTT
CDR3 length: 14; J gene: TRBJ1-1; clone size: NA; V gene: TRBV18; D gene: NA; CDR3 protein: CASSPGSQGTEAFF; CDR3 DNA: TGTGCCAGCTCACCAGGGAGTCAGGGGACTGAAGCTTTCTTT
CDR3 length: 18; J gene: TRBJ1-1; clone size: NA; V gene: TRBV5-4; D gene: TRBD1; CDR3 protein: CASSTPGQGIWDDTEAFF; CDR3 DNA: TGTGCCAGCAGCACTCCGGGACAGGGAATCTGGGATGATACTGAAGCCTTCTTT
CDR3 length: 14; J gene: TRBJ2-4; clone size: NA; V gene: TRBV2; D gene: TRBD1; CDR3 protein: CASSADRVGHIQYF; CDR3 DNA: TGTGCCAGCAGTGCGGACAGGGTAGGGCACATTCAGTACTTC
CDR3 length: 13; J gene: TRBJ2-2; clone size: NA; V gene: TRBV7-2; D gene: NA; CDR3 protein: CASHQSYTGELFF; CDR3 DNA: TGTGCCAGCCATCAGTCTTACACCGGGGAGCTGTTTTTT
CDR3 length: 15; J gene: TRBJ2-3; clone size: NA; V gene: TRBV5-1; D gene: NA; CDR3 protein: CASSYGSGHTDTQYF; CDR3 DNA: TGCGCCAGCAGCTATGGGAGCGGGCATACAGATACGCAGTATTTT
CDR3 length: 15; J gene: TRBJ2-7; clone size: NA; V gene: TRBV11-2; D gene: NA; CDR3 protein: CASSVSGLKSYEQYF; CDR3 DNA: TGTGCCAGCAGCGTGTCGGGATTAAAGTCCTACGAGCAGTACTTC
CDR3 length: 13; J gene: TRBJ2-2; clone size: NA; V gene: TRBV11-3; D gene: NA; CDR3 protein: CASSRFSTGELFF; CDR3 DNA: TGTGCCAGCAGCCGATTTAGCACCGGGGAGCTGTTTTTT